The subject of this entry is one T cell receptor beta chain. Its target is not known. The CDR3 covers 15 residues. The germline gives CDR1 LNHDA, CDR2 SQIVND (reference sequence). Trimming cost V 6 bases and J 1 base, with 13 bases left between them. Amplification of TCR beta CDR3 regions was performed using RNA transcripts as template. HTBI primers were the set used in a first-round RT-PCR of the TCR CDR3. TCRdb re-called the multiplex PCR reads with MiXCR, one entry per CDR3 protein. The data contain hundreds of thousands of distinct CDR3 sequences, around 13% of them singletons. The sample comes from a study of T cells in Graves' hyperthyroidism and ophthalmopathy. Findings and caveats of the study: Model-based prediction identified ophthalmopathy a median 6.5 months prior to its onset. In the blood, most expanded thyroid clonotypes above 0.001 appeared as well.

The source material was blood. The chain employs TRBV19 and TRBJ2-1; maybe TRBD2 (5 bases). This TCR derives from a woman in her 30s with Graves' hyperthyroidism. CDR3 sequence (DNA): TGTGCCAGTAGCGAGGGCGGGCGGTCCTACAATGAGCAGTTCTTC. Amino acid sequence: CASSEGGRSYNEQFF.